Listed below are T cell receptor beta chains from one sample, sequenced in a study of control samples from healthy donors and cancer patients. Profiled with immunoSEQ multiplex PCR; TCRdb holds only in-frame clones, not every one. This sample has fewer than 200,000 clones; about 92% occur once, and the top ten carry about 1.4%. Sequencing was done on a sample of blood. Receptors were obtained from a man aged 25 to 45 in good health. The CDR3 runs from the conserved cysteine through the conserved F or W. D genes are given only for firm matches. The size entry is marked missing in some rows and otherwise reads once, few, many or a size class.

NA	TRBJ2-4	NA	TRBV4-2	CASSQDRDIAKNIQYF	TGTGCCAGCAGCCAAGATAGGGATATAGCCAAAAACATTCAGTACTTC
NA	TRBJ2-7	TRBD2	TRBV5-1	CASSERPTSGGYEQYF	TGCGCCAGCAGCGAACGGCCGACTAGCGGGGGCTACGAGCAGTACTTC
NA	TRBJ2-1	NA	TRBV10-1	CASSAGFDEQFF	TGCGCCAGCAGTGCCGGGTTCGATGAGCAGTTCTTC
NA	TRBJ1-2	TRBD1	TRBV5-1	CASSLGDRAGYTF	TGCGCCAGCAGCTTGGGAGACAGGGCTGGCTACACCTTC
NA	TRBJ2-3	TRBD2	TRBV5-1	CASSSRGGTDTQYF	TGCGCCAGCAGTTCTCGGGGGGGCACAGATACGCAGTATTTT
NA	TRBJ1-3	NA	TRBV4-3	CASSQAAVSGNTIYF	TGCGCCAGCAGCCAAGCGGCAGTGAGTGGAAACACCATATATTTT
NA	TRBJ2-3	TRBD2	TRBV6-2/TRBV6-3	CASSYPTTGGPSDTQYF	TGTGCCAGCAGTTACCCCACGACGGGGGGGCCATCAGATACGCAGTATTTT
once	TRBJ1-1	NA	TRBV13	CASSLTARTEAFF	TGTGCCAGCAGCTTAACGGCCCGCACTGAAGCTTTCTTT
NA	TRBJ2-7	TRBD1	TRBV5-1	CASSLPGQGYEQYF	TGCGCCAGCAGCTTGCCGGGACAGGGCTACGAGCAGTACTTC
NA	TRBJ2-7	NA	TRBV7-8	CASSLERGRLPTREIYEQYF	TGTGCCAGCAGCTTAGAGAGGGGTAGACTACCGACTAGGGAAATCTACGAGCAGTACTTC
NA	TRBJ1-1	TRBD1	TRBV2	CASSAQGPNAEAFF	TGTGCCAGCAGTGCACAGGGGCCGAACGCTGAAGCTTTCTTT
few	TRBJ1-5	NA	TRBV4-1	CASSPGHGDNQPQHF	TGCGCCAGCAGCCCGGGACACGGGGACAATCAGCCCCAGCATTTT
NA	TRBJ1-4	NA	TRBV3-1/TRBV3-2	CASSQGSSTNEKLFF	TGTGCCAGCAGCCAAGGCAGTTCAACTAATGAAAAACTGTTTTTT
NA	TRBJ2-1	TRBD2	TRBV14	CASSPGGGTSGYNEQFF	TGTGCCAGCAGCCCTGGTGGGGGAACTAGCGGCTACAATGAGCAGTTCTTC
few	TRBJ1-5	NA	TRBV7-2	CASSLRGQPQHF	TGTGCCAGCAGCTTACGCGGTCAGCCCCAGCATTTT
NA	TRBJ2-5	NA	TRBV12-3/TRBV12-4	CASSLHGQETQYF	TGTGCCAGCAGTTTACACGGCCAAGAGACCCAGTACTTC
NA	TRBJ1-1	NA	TRBV4-1	CASSQDRQPGTEAFF	TGCGCCAGCAGCCAAGATCGCCAGCCGGGGACTGAAGCTTTCTTT
NA	TRBJ2-7	TRBD1	TRBV7-2	CASRGQTDYEQYF	TGTGCCAGCAGGGGACAGACAGATTACGAGCAGTACTTC
NA	TRBJ2-1	TRBD1	TRBV9	CASSPQTGQGYNEQFF	TGTGCCAGCAGCCCACAGACAGGGCAGGGCTACAATGAGCAGTTCTTC
NA	TRBJ1-5	NA	TRBV19	CASSISGGRSNQPQHF	TGTGCCAGTAGTATCTCCGGGGGCCGAAGTAATCAGCCCCAGCATTTT
NA	TRBJ2-2	NA	TRBV9	CASSPRPGRAAGELFF	TGTGCCAGCAGCCCCCGTCCAGGGAGAGCTGCCGGGGAGCTGTTTTTT
NA	TRBJ2-5	NA	TRBV20-1	CSASLGGETQYF	TGCAGTGCTAGTCTAGGGGGAGAGACCCAGTACTTC
NA	TRBJ2-1	NA	TRBV6-2/TRBV6-3	CASSRQVGLTYNEQFF	TGTGCCAGCAGTCGACAAGTCGGGTTAACCTACAATGAGCAGTTCTTC
NA	TRBJ2-5	TRBD2	TRBV5-1	CASCRVAGEETQYF	TGCGCCAGCTGCCGGGTAGCGGGAGAAGAGACCCAGTACTTC
few	TRBJ1-2	TRBD1	TRBV20-1	CSASSRGQGYTF	TGCAGTGCTAGTAGTAGGGGGCAGGGCTACACCTTC
NA	TRBJ2-1	TRBD2	TRBV7-2	CASSPRGRGGLGNEQFF	TGTGCCAGCAGCCCCCGGGGGCGGGGGGGCCTCGGGAATGAGCAGTTCTTC
NA	TRBJ1-5	NA	TRBV18	CASSSVENQPQHF	TGTGCCAGCTCTTCGGTCGAAAATCAGCCCCAGCATTTT
NA	TRBJ2-1	TRBD1	TRBV6-2/TRBV6-3	CASSPTGGLSRFFQRSYNEQFF	TGTGCCAGCAGCCCGACAGGGGGACTTTCCCGGTTTTTTCAGCGCTCCTACAATGAGCAGTTCTTC
NA	TRBJ1-5	NA	TRBV5-1	CASRSSRESNQPQHF	TGCGCCAGCAGGTCAAGCAGGGAAAGCAATCAGCCCCAGCATTTT
NA	TRBJ2-3	TRBD2	TRBV4-1	CASSQGSGGVDTQYF	TGCGCCAGCAGCCAGGGGTCGGGGGGGGTGGATACGCAGTATTTT
NA	TRBJ1-1	TRBD1	TRBV7-8	CASSGSQGASSEAFF	TGTGCCAGCAGCGGCTCACAGGGGGCAAGCTCTGAAGCTTTCTTT
NA	TRBJ1-5	TRBD1	TRBV7-2	CASRPDRGDNQPQHF	TGTGCCAGCAGGCCTGACAGGGGAGACAATCAGCCCCAGCATTTT
once	TRBJ1-5	NA	TRBV11-2	CASSLEGLSNQPQHF	TGTGCCAGCAGCTTAGAAGGTTTGAGCAATCAGCCCCAGCATTTT
NA	TRBJ2-1	NA	TRBV6-5	CASRQLLGTHNEQFF	TGTGCCAGCCGGCAATTACTAGGGACTCACAATGAGCAGTTCTTC
once	TRBJ1-4	NA	TRBV7-2	CASSLSAGAREKLFF	TGTGCCAGCAGCTTATCAGCGGGGGCGCGTGAAAAACTGTTTTTT
NA	TRBJ2-5	NA	TRBV5-8	CASSLGTHQETQYF	TGTGCCAGCAGCCTAGGGACTCACCAAGAGACCCAGTACTTC
NA	TRBJ1-2	NA	TRBV5-1	CASSEGATGHGYTF	TGCGCCAGCAGCGAAGGCGCCACGGGACATGGCTACACCTTC
NA	TRBJ2-5	NA	TRBV5-4	CASARDSEGETQYF	TGTGCCAGCGCCCGGGACTCCGAGGGGGAGACCCAGTACTTC
NA	TRBJ1-5	TRBD1	TRBV29-1	CSVELGTAYSNQPQHF	TGCAGCGTTGAATTAGGGACAGCTTATAGCAATCAGCCCCAGCATTTT
NA	TRBJ1-5	NA	TRBV19	CASSIPDRLNQPQHF	TGTGCCAGTAGTATACCCGACAGACTCAATCAGCCCCAGCATTTT
NA	TRBJ1-3	NA	TRBV10-3	CAISDRTRDSGNTIYF	TGTGCCATCAGTGACCGAACAAGGGACTCTGGAAACACCATATATTTT
NA	TRBJ1-5	TRBD1	TRBV6-2/TRBV6-3	CASSRTGLSNQPQHF	TGTGCCAGCAGTCGGACAGGGCTTAGCAATCAGCCCCAGCATTTT
once	TRBJ1-1	TRBD1	TRBV29-1	CSVVRQGGTEAFF	TGCAGCGTTGTCCGACAGGGGGGGACTGAAGCTTTCTTT
NA	TRBJ1-5	TRBD1	TRBV27	CASSFRGGGQPQHF	TGTGCCAGCAGTTTCAGAGGGGGCGGTCAGCCCCAGCATTTT
NA	TRBJ1-5	NA	TRBV27	CASRSGIVSNQPQHF	TGTGCCAGCCGCTCTGGGATTGTTAGCAATCAGCCCCAGCATTTT
NA	TRBJ1-2	NA	TRBV30	CALYPGHGYTF	TGTGCCCTCTACCCAGGGCATGGCTACACCTTC
NA	TRBJ1-5	TRBD1	TRBV27	CASSNRGQGQPQHF	TGTGCCAGCAGTAACAGGGGGCAGGGGCAGCCCCAGCATTTT